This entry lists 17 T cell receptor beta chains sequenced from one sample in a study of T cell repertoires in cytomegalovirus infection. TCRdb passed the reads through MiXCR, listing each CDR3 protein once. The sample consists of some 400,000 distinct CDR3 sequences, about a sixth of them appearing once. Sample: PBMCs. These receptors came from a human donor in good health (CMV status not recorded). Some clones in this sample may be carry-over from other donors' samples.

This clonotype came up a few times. CDR3 sequence (DNA): TGTGCCAGCTCAGGGGACAGACAAGAGACCCAGTACTTC. It specifies CASSGDRQETQYF. This sequence joins TRBV18 and TRBJ2-5; 7 bases are shared with TRBD1. V was clipped by 5 bases and J by 2 bases; unmatched bases: 2. Per germline, CDR1 KGHSH and CDR2 LQKENI. The CDR3 extends over 13 amino acids. Full variable domain (remainder filled in from reference TRBV18 and TRBJ2-5): NAGVMQNPRHLVRRRGQEARLRCSPMKGHSHVYWYRQLPEEGLKFMVYLQKENIIDESGMPKERFSAEFPKEGPSILRIQQVVRGDSAAYFCASSGDRQETQYFGPGTRLLVL.

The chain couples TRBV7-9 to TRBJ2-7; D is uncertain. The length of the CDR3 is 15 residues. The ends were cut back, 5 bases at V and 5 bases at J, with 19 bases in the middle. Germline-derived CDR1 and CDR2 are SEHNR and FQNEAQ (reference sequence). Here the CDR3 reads CASSPPGRVADEQYF. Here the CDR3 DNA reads TGTGCCAGCAGCCCCCCGGGTCGAGTAGCAGACGAGCAGTACTTC.

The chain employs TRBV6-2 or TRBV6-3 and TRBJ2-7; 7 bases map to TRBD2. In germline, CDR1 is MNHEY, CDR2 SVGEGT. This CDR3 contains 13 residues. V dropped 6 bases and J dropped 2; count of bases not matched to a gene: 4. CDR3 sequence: CASSRGTTYEQYF. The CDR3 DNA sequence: TGTGCCAGCAGCCGCGGGACTACCTACGAGCAGTACTTC.

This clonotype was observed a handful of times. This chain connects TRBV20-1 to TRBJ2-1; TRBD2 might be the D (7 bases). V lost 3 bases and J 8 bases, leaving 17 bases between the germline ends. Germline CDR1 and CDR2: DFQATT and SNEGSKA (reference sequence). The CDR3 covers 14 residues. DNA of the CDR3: TGCAGTGCTAGCGCGGGGGCCGGTTTGTATGAGCAGTTCTTC. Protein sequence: CSASAGAGLYEQFF.

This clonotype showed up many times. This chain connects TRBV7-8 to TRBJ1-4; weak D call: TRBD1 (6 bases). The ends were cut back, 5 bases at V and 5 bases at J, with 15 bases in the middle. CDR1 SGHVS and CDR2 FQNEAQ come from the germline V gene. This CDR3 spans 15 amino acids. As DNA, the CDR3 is TGTGCCAGCAGCCCCACGAGGACAGAAAATGAAAAACTGTTTTTT. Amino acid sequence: CASSPTRTENEKLFF.

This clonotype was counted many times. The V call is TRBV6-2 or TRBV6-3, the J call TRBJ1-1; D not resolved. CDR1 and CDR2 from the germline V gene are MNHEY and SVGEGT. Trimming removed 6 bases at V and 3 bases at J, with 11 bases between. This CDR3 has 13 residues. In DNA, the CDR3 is TGTGCCAGCAGCGGACGGTGGGACACTGAAGCTTTCTTT. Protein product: CASSGRWDTEAFF.

Written as DNA, the CDR3 is TGTGCCAGCAGCCTAACAGGGTTGGATTCCTACGAGCAGTACTTC. This encodes CASSLTGLDSYEQYF. This sequence joins TRBV7-6 and TRBJ2-7; D might be TRBD1 (6 bases). The germline V gene encodes CDR1 SGHVS and CDR2 FNYEAQ. The CDR3 extends over 15 amino acids. V lost 5 bases, J lost 1 base, and 15 bases lay in between.

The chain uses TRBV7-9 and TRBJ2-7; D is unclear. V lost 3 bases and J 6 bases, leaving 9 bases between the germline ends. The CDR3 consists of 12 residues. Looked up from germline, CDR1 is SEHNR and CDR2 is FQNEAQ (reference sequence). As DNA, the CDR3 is TGTGCCAGCAGCTTTGCCCCCACCGAGCAGTACTTC. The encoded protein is CASSFAPTEQYF.

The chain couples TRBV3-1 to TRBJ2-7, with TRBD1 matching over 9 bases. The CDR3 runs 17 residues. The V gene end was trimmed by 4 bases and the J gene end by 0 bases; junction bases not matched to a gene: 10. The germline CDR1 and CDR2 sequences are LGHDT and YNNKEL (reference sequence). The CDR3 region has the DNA TGTGCCAGCAGCCCCTCTTTCTGGACAGGGGCCTCCTACGAGCAGTACTTC. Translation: CASSPSFWTGASYEQYF.

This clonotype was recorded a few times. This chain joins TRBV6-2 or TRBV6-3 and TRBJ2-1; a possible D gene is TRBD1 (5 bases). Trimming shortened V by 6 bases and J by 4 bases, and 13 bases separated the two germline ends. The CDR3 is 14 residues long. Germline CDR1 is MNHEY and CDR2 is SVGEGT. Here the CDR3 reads CASSTWTHYNEQFF. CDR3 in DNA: TGTGCCAGCAGCACCTGGACACATTACAATGAGCAGTTCTTC.

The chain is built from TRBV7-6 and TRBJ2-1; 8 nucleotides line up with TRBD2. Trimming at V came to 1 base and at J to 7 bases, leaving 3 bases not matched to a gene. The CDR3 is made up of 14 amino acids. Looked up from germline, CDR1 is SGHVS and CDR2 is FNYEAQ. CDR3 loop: CASSLVLADNEQFF. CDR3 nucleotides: TGTGCCAGCAGCTTAGTACTAGCGGATAATGAGCAGTTCTTC. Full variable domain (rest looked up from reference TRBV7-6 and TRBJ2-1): GAGVSQSPRYKVTKRGQDVALRCDPISGHVSLYWYRQALGQGPEFLTYFNYEAQQDKSGLPNDRFSAERPEGSISTLTIQRTEQRDSAMYRCASSLVLADNEQFFGPGTRLTVL.

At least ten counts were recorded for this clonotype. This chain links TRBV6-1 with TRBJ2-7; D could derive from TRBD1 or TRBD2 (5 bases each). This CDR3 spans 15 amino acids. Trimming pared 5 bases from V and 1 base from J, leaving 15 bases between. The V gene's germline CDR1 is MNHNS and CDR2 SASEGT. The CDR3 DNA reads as TGTGCCAGCAGTCCCCCGGGGCAGGCTTCCTACGAGCAGTACTTC. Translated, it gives CASSPPGQASYEQYF.

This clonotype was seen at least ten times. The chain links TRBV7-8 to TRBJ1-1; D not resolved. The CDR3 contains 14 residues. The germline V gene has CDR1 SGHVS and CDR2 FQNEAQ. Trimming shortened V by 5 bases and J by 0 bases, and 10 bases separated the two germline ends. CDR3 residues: CASSAGVMNTEAFF. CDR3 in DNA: TGTGCCAGCAGCGCCGGGGTCATGAACACTGAAGCTTTCTTT.

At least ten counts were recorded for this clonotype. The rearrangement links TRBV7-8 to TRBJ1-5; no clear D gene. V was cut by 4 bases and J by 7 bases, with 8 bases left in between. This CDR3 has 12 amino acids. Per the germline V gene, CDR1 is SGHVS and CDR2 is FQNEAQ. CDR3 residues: CASSSANQPQHF. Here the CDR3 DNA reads TGTGCCAGCAGCTCAGCCAACCAGCCCCAGCATTTT.

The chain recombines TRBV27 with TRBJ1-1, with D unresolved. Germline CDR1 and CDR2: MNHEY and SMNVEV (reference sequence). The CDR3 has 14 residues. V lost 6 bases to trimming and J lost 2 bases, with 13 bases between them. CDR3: CASRGSAANTEAFF. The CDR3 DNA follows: TGTGCCAGCAGAGGGTCGGCGGCAAACACTGAAGCTTTCTTT.

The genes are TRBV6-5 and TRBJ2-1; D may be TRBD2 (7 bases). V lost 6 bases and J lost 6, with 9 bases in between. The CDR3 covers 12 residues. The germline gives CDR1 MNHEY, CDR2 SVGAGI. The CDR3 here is CASSRGANEQFF. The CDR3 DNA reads TGTGCCAGCAGCCGGGGGGCCAATGAGCAGTTCTTC.

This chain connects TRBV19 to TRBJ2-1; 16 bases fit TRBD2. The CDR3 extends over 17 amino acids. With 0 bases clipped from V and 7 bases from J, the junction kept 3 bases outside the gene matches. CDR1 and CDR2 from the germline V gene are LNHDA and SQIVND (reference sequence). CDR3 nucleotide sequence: TGTGCCAGTAGTATAGATCGGGGACTAGCGGGAGGGAATGAGCAGTTCTTC. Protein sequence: CASSIDRGLAGGNEQFF. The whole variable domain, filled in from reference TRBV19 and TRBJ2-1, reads DGGITQSPKYLFRKEGQNVTLSCEQNLNHDAMYWYRQDPGQGLRLIYYSQIVNDFQKGDIAEGYSVSREKKESFPLTVTSAQKNPTAFYLCASSIDRGLAGGNEQFFGPGTRLTVL.